The 4 T cell receptor beta chains listed next were all sequenced from one sample in a study of blood T cell repertoires in COVID-19. The method was immunoSEQ multiplex PCR; TCRdb's version includes in-frame clones alone and lacks a portion of them. The sample consists of around 180,000 clones, approximately 80% of them appearing once. The sequenced material came from peripheral blood. The receptor source for this set is a human donor in a cohort sampled during active COVID-19.

This chain links TRBV5-1 with TRBJ2-1; TRBD1 might be the D (6 bases). The V and J ends lost 4 bases and 2 bases respectively, with 7 bases between them. The CDR3 extends over 13 amino acids. CDR1 is SGHRS and CDR2 is YFSETQ in the germline V gene. Here the CDR3 reads CASSRDTYNEQFF. The CDR3 nucleotides read TGCGCCAGCAGCAGGGACACCTACAATGAGCAGTTCTTC.

The chain has TRBV5-4 and TRBJ2-2; 12 bases align to TRBD1. Germline lookup yields CDR1 SGHNT and CDR2 YYREEE (reference sequence). This CDR3 has 17 amino acids. V lost 4 bases and J lost 4; bases outside the gene matches: 8. CDR3 amino acids: CASSVGTGGVGTGELFF. The CDR3 region has the DNA TGTGCCAGCAGCGTGGGGACAGGGGGCGTGGGCACCGGGGAGCTGTTTTTT. Combining the CDR3 with reference TRBV5-4 and TRBJ2-2 gives the whole variable domain ETGVTQSPTHLIKTRGQQVTLRCSSQSGHNTVSWYQQALGQGPQFIFQYYREEENGRGNFPPRFSGLQFPNYSSELNVNALELDDSALYLCASSVGTGGVGTGELFFGEGSRLTVL.

In this sample, this clone turned up a few times. V is TRBV7-8 and J is TRBJ2-3, with 9 bases lining up with TRBD1. CDR1 is SGHVS and CDR2 is FQNEAQ in the germline V gene. CDR3 length: 15 amino acids. The V gene end was trimmed by 5 bases and the J gene end by 2 bases; junction bases not matched to a gene: 5. In DNA, the CDR3 is TGTGCCAGCAGCGCGACAGGGGGATTCACAGATACGCAGTATTTT. Translated: CASSATGGFTDTQYF.

The genes are TRBV19 and TRBJ1-5, with TRBD1 matching over 7 bases. The length of the CDR3 is 16 residues. Germline CDR1 is LNHDA and CDR2 is SQIVND (reference sequence). The J segment lost 7 bases and the V segment lost 3 bases, leaving 12 bases of the junction unmatched. This CDR3 is CASSIGKGAPGQPQHF. CDR3 sequence (DNA): TGTGCCAGTAGTATCGGAAAGGGGGCCCCCGGGCAGCCCCAGCATTTT.